Listed here is a single T cell receptor beta chain. The sample is drawn from a study of control samples from healthy donors and cancer patients. Trimming at V came to 4 bases and at J to 2 bases, leaving 7 bases not matched to a gene. This CDR3 region has 15 residues. Germline CDR1 SGHRS, CDR2 YFSETQ. This table comes from immunoSEQ multiplex PCR, and its TCRdb copy is limited to in-frame clones, with some not included. The repertoire holds 390,000 or so clones, 75% to 95% seen once, with just under 6.5% in the top ten. This receptor was identified in a man aged 40-55 years with head and neck cancer. The sequencing input was PBMCs. The chain links TRBV5-1 to TRBJ2-7; 9 positions agree with TRBD1. In DNA form, the CDR3 reads TGCGCCAGCAGCCCGAAGTGGGACAGGGCCTACGAGCAGTACTTC. This translates into CASSPKWDRAYEQYF.